This note documents a single T cell receptor (beta chain) sequence. This sample is part of a study of T cell clones after liver transplantation. This CDR3 region has 14 residues. Per germline, CDR1 WSHSY and CDR2 SAAADI. Trimming shortened V by 3 bases and J by 2 bases, and 8 bases separated the two germline ends. This table comes from immunoSEQ multiplex PCR, and its TCRdb copy is limited to in-frame clones, with some not included. The sample has 85,000 to 110,000 clones, 80% to 90% seen once. The sequencing here drew on CD4+ T cells from blood, taken around 44 months after liver transplant. The receptor was isolated from a human patient who received a liver transplant. The graft donor may account for some of the T cells. The V call is TRBV10-2, the J call TRBJ2-4; tentatively, D is TRBD2 (5 bases). In DNA, the CDR3 is TGCGCCAGCAGTGACTCGGGGACCAAAAACATTCAGTACTTC. This codes for CASSDSGTKNIQYF.